Each of the 32 T cell receptor beta chains below was sequenced from the same sample in a study of shared T cell receptors in the human thymus. The data were produced by immunoSEQ multiplex PCR, yet TCRdb's version contains in-frame clones alone and is incomplete. The table includes just under 550,000 clones, approximately 78% detected once. The same sample was also studied in work on human thymus T cells.

Sequencing was carried out using thymocytes. The receptors stem from a boy in the first two years of life with a congenital heart defect.

V usage is TRBV14 and J usage is TRBJ1-2; possible D gene TRBD1, 6 bases. This CDR3 is 14 amino acids long. The germline V gene has CDR1 SGHDN and CDR2 FVKESK. V was pared by 0 bases and J by 7 bases, with 12 bases between. The CDR3 DNA reads TGTGCCAGCAGCCAAGATCGGGGGGCGGGTGGCTACACCTTC. This translates into CASSQDRGAGGYTF.

This chain uses TRBV27 with TRBJ2-7, with 9 bases that match TRBD1. Germline V CDR1 and CDR2: MNHEY, SMNVEV (reference sequence). The J segment lost 6 bases and the V segment lost 5 bases, leaving 14 bases of the junction unmatched. The CDR3 contains 16 residues. The CDR3 is CASSPIWGTGLGEQYF. The CDR3 nucleotides read TGTGCCAGCAGTCCTATATGGGGGACAGGGTTGGGCGAGCAGTACTTC.

This chain links TRBV7-9 with TRBJ2-7; 9 bases are shared with TRBD1. This CDR3 region has 15 residues. CDR1 and CDR2 from the germline V gene are SEHNR and FQNEAQ (reference sequence). J lost 0 bases, V lost 5 bases, and 5 bases had no gene match. The CDR3 spells CASSTWTGASYEQYF. The DNA for the CDR3 is TGTGCCAGCAGCACCTGGACAGGGGCCTCCTACGAGCAGTACTTC.

The chain couples TRBV9 to TRBJ2-5, with D maybe TRBD2 (6 bases). CDR3 length: 17 residues. The ends were cut back, 4 bases at V and 5 bases at J, with 24 bases in the middle. Germline assignment: CDR1 SGDLS and CDR2 YYNGEE. The CDR3 loop is CASSPSLLASLEETQYF. The CDR3 DNA sequence: TGTGCCAGCAGCCCTTCACTTCTAGCGTCCCTGGAGGAGACCCAGTACTTC. Full variable domain (rest looked up from reference TRBV9 and TRBJ2-5): DSGVTQTPKHLITATGQRVTLRCSPRSGDLSVYWYQQSLDQGLQFLIQYYNGEERAKGNILERFSAQQFPDLHSELNLSSLELGDSALYFCASSPSLLASLEETQYFGPGTRLLVL.

The rearrangement uses TRBV12-5 and TRBJ1-1, with D possibly matching TRBD1 (5 bases). The CDR3 runs to 14 residues. Trimming removed 6 bases at V and 10 bases at J, with 21 bases between. Germline CDR1 and CDR2: LGHNT and FRNRAP. The CDR3, as DNA: TGTGCTAGTGGCCCGGGGGGGACCCCCCCAATAGCTTTCTTT. It encodes CASGPGGTPPIAFF.

This rearrangement joins TRBV19 to TRBJ1-2, with unresolved D. The V end was cut by 7 bases, the J end by 5 bases, with 17 bases between. The CDR3 runs to 14 residues. Germline CDR1 reads LNHDA; CDR2 reads SQIVND (reference sequence). This CDR3 is CASNPFIGRYGYTF. The DNA of the CDR3 is TGTGCCAGTAACCCCTTTATAGGGAGGTATGGCTACACCTTC.

This clone was counted once. The chain joins TRBV30 to TRBJ1-5; 11 nucleotides agree with TRBD1. Trimming removed 0 bases from V and 1 base from J; junction bases left unmatched: 8. This CDR3 is built from 18 residues. Germline V gene lookup returns CDR1 GTSNPN and CDR2 SVGIG (reference sequence). The CDR3 bases are TGTGCCTGGAGTGTAGGGGACAGGGGGATGGGGAGCAATCAGCCCCAGCATTTT. Its protein is CAWSVGDRGMGSNQPQHF.

The chain's CDR3 is CASSRTRVPNNEQFF. CDR3 DNA sequence: TGTGCCAGCAGCCGGACTAGAGTTCCCAACAATGAGCAGTTCTTC. This sequence joins TRBV6-5 and TRBJ2-1; 7 bases line up with TRBD2. This CDR3 comprises 15 residues. CDR1 MNHEY and CDR2 SVGAGI come from the germline V gene. V dropped 6 bases and J dropped 5; count of bases not matched to a gene: 10.

This sequence joins TRBV19 and TRBJ2-1, with 10 bases identical to TRBD2. Losses at the gene ends were 5 bases for V and 0 bases for J; bases not matched to a gene: 7. The CDR3 consists of 17 residues. Germline V CDR1 and CDR2: LNHDA, SQIVND (reference sequence). CDR3 sequence reads: CASSGGLARSSYNEQFF. The CDR3 DNA reads TGTGCCAGTAGTGGGGGACTAGCGAGGAGCTCCTACAATGAGCAGTTCTTC.

This clone was seen a few times. The chain is built from TRBV4-3 and TRBJ2-1; 7 positions agree with TRBD2. This CDR3 is built from 15 residues. V was pared by 0 bases and J by 5 bases, with 4 bases of the junction left unmatched. Germline V gives CDR1 LGHNA, CDR2 YSLEER. Here the CDR3 DNA reads TGCGCCAGCAGCCAAGATGCCGGGAGGAACAATGAGCAGTTCTTC. This translates into CASSQDAGRNNEQFF.

The chain has TRBV18 and TRBJ2-7; D remains ambiguous. The germline CDR1 and CDR2 sequences are KGHSH and LQKENI. The CDR3 is made up of 16 amino acids. Between the trimmed V and J ends, which lost 0 bases and 1 base, there was a span of 13 bases. CDR3 in amino acids: CASSPPGEAISYEQYF. DNA for the CDR3: TGTGCCAGCTCACCACCGGGTGAGGCCATTTCCTACGAGCAGTACTTC.

This rearrangement joins TRBV7-6 to TRBJ2-3, with TRBD2 matching 12 bases. With V trimmed by 0 bases and J by 1 base, 14 bases remained unmatched. From germline, CDR1 is SGHVS and CDR2 FNYEAQ. This CDR3 has 21 amino acids. The CDR3 protein is CASSLAPGLAGRRGGTDTQYF. CDR3 nucleotide sequence: TGTGCCAGCAGCTTAGCCCCCGGACTAGCGGGGCGCAGGGGAGGCACAGATACGCAGTATTTT. Filled out from reference TRBV7-6 and TRBJ2-3, the complete variable domain reads GAGVSQSPRYKVTKRGQDVALRCDPISGHVSLYWYRQALGQGPEFLTYFNYEAQQDKSGLPNDRFSAERPEGSISTLTIQRTEQRDSAMYRCASSLAPGLAGRRGGTDTQYFGPGTRLTVL.

This clone was counted between two and nine times. The chain joins TRBV18 to TRBJ1-2, with TRBD1 matching over 7 bases. Germline V gene lookup returns CDR1 KGHSH and CDR2 LQKENI. CDR3 length: 14 amino acids. V lost 4 bases, J lost 3 bases, and 5 bases stayed unmatched. CDR3 loop: CASSRDRSYYGYTF. The CDR3 DNA sequence: TGTGCCAGCTCACGGGACAGATCCTACTATGGCTACACCTTC.

This chain joins TRBV10-2 and TRBJ1-5; a possible D gene is TRBD1 (5 bases). The germline CDR1 and CDR2 sequences are WSHSY and SAAADI. The germline V and J ends were trimmed by 6 bases and 11 bases, with 20 bases remaining between them. This CDR3 is 14 amino acids long. The CDR3 loop reads CASSLTGPPRAQHF. CDR3 nucleotide sequence: TGCGCCAGCAGCCTTACTGGGCCCCCCAGGGCCCAGCATTTT.

This sequence joins TRBV6-4 and TRBJ1-5; a weak D match, TRBD1 (6 bases). Trimming took 6 bases from V and 3 from J, leaving 9 bases between them. The CDR3 loop spans 13 amino acids. Germline-derived CDR1 and CDR2 are MRHNA and SNTAGT. CDR3 residues: CASSTGHNQPQHF. The CDR3 nucleotides are TGTGCCAGCAGCACAGGGCACAATCAGCCCCAGCATTTT.

This chain connects TRBV11-3 to TRBJ1-3; 7 bases line up with TRBD1. The V and J ends lost 5 bases and 4 bases, in that order; junction bases with no gene match: 8. CDR3 length: 15 residues. Germline loops: CDR1 SGHNT, CDR2 YENEEA. The CDR3 sequence is CASSPPGGPGNTIYF. The DNA of the CDR3 is TGTGCCAGCAGCCCCCCAGGGGGGCCCGGAAACACCATATATTTT.

A single count supports this clone. V usage is TRBV9 and J usage is TRBJ2-1; possible D gene TRBD2, 6 bases. The V gene's germline CDR1 is SGDLS and CDR2 YYNGEE. V lost 4 bases and J 5 bases, leaving 19 bases between the germline ends. This CDR3 is 16 amino acids long. CDR3 nucleotides: TGTGCCAGCAGCTCATTAAGAGGGGTAGCGGACAATGAGCAGTTCTTC. Its translation: CASSSLRGVADNEQFF.

This clone has a handful of counts. J is TRBJ1-5 and V is TRBV5-6, with D perhaps matching TRBD1 (5 bases). The ends were cut back, 0 bases at V and 1 base at J, with 17 bases in the middle. CDR1 is SGHDT and CDR2 is YYEEEE in the germline V gene. This CDR3 is 18 amino acids long. CDR3 in amino acids: CASSLGPPGTQSNQPQHF. The CDR3 DNA follows: TGTGCCAGCAGCTTGGGGCCTCCCGGGACTCAAAGCAATCAGCCCCAGCATTTT.

The chain combines TRBV27 with TRBJ1-1; D is ambiguous. Germline V gene data show CDR1 as MNHEY and CDR2 as SMNVEV (reference sequence). The germline V and J ends were trimmed by 3 bases and 6 bases, with 14 bases remaining between them. The CDR3 extends over 14 amino acids. CDR3 nucleotides: TGTGCCAGCAGTTTTGCCCCCAACCGAGCTGAAGCTTTCTTT. Its translation: CASSFAPNRAEAFF.

Concerning this clone itself: Other DNA sequences in this specimen translate into the identical CDR3. The chain couples TRBV7-2 to TRBJ1-2; perhaps TRBD1 as D (5 bases). Germline-derived CDR1 and CDR2 are SGHTA and FQGNSA. CDR3 length: 13 amino acids. V lost 5 bases and J lost 1, with 8 bases in between. The CDR3 reads CASSTTGNYGYTF. The CDR3 nucleotides are TGTGCCAGCAGCACCACAGGTAACTATGGCTACACCTTC.

CDR3 sequence: CASSFVAGSYNEQFF. The CDR3 DNA is TGTGCCAGCAGTTTTGTAGCGGGTTCCTACAATGAGCAGTTCTTC. The J gene is TRBJ2-1, the V gene TRBV27, with 7 bases aligning to TRBD2. Trimming took 3 bases from V and 1 from J; bases not matched to a gene: 3. CDR3 size: 15 residues. Germline loops: CDR1 MNHEY, CDR2 SMNVEV (reference sequence).

This chain links TRBV28 with TRBJ1-5; TRBD1 matches 7 bases. This CDR3 is built from 15 residues. CDR1 is MDHEN and CDR2 is SYDVKM in the germline V gene. V shed 5 bases and J 6 bases; nucleotides not matched to a gene: 10. The DNA of the CDR3 is TGTGCCAGCAGTGAACGACAGGGCCGTTTTCAGCCCCAGCATTTT. This sequence encodes CASSERQGRFQPQHF.

The chain has TRBV27 and TRBJ1-5, with 11 bases lining up with TRBD1. The ends lost 5 bases at V and 7 bases at J; junction bases unmatched: 7. The CDR3 covers 15 residues. From germline, CDR1 is MNHEY and CDR2 SMNVEV (reference sequence). The CDR3, as DNA: TGTGCCAGCAGTGTCGGACAGGGGGCGAAGCAGCCCCAGCATTTT. It is translated as CASSVGQGAKQPQHF.

The chain has TRBV10-3 and TRBJ2-7, with D hard to call. There are 15 residues in the CDR3. The ends were cut back, 3 bases at V and 3 bases at J, with 15 bases in the middle. Germline lookup yields CDR1 ENHRY and CDR2 SYGVKD. In DNA, the CDR3 is TGTGCCATCAGTGATGTAGAATTCACTAACTACGAGCAGTACTTC. It codes for CAISDVEFTNYEQYF.

A single count supports this clone. The chain carries TRBV11-2 and TRBJ2-7, with 11 bases matching TRBD2. This CDR3 is built from 15 residues. The germline V gene encodes CDR1 SGHAT and CDR2 FQNNGV. Trimming at V came to 6 bases and at J to 5 bases, leaving 9 bases not matched to a gene. The CDR3 nucleotides are TGTGCCAGCAGGGCTAGCGGGAGGACTCGGGACGAGCAGTACTTC. The encoded protein is CASRASGRTRDEQYF.

This sequence joins TRBV7-2 and TRBJ2-2, with TRBD2 as a possible D gene (5 bases). Germline lookup yields CDR1 SGHTA and CDR2 FQGNSA. CDR3 length: 15 amino acids. Trimming removed 7 bases at V and 5 bases at J, with 17 bases between. The CDR3, as DNA: TGTGCCAGCACCTCCTTTGCGGGTCTTACCGGGGAGCTGTTTTTT. Protein sequence: CASTSFAGLTGELFF. The full variable domain, completed using reference TRBV7-2 and TRBJ2-2, is GAGVSQSPSNKVTEKGKDVELRCDPISGHTALYWYRQSLGQGLEFLIYFQGNSAPDKSGLPSDRFSAERTGGSVSTLTIQRTQQEDSAVYLCASTSFAGLTGELFFGEGSRLTVL.

The chain combines TRBV28 with TRBJ2-7, with 11 bases fitting TRBD2. CDR1 is MDHEN and CDR2 is SYDVKM in the germline V gene. The CDR3 runs 18 residues. V gave up 4 bases and J gave up 4 bases; unmatched junction bases: 15. The CDR3 loop is CASSSRVTSGRGQYEQYF. The CDR3 nucleotides are TGTGCCAGCAGTTCCAGGGTTACTAGCGGGAGAGGGCAGTACGAGCAGTACTTC.

There are a few counts of this clone. The chain couples TRBV4-1 to TRBJ2-5; TRBD2 matches 7 bases. The germline gives CDR1 MGHRA, CDR2 YSYEKL. Trimming at V came to 3 bases and at J to 5 bases, leaving 12 bases not matched to a gene. The CDR3 is made up of 16 amino acids. This chain's CDR3 is CASSHHLGGRGETQYF. The DNA of the CDR3 is TGCGCCAGCAGCCACCACCTGGGCGGGAGAGGTGAGACCCAGTACTTC.

This rearrangement joins TRBV30 to TRBJ1-1; tentative D call: TRBD1 (5 bases). This CDR3 is 14 amino acids long. Germline assignment: CDR1 GTSNPN and CDR2 SVGIG (reference sequence). Trimming took off 5 bases at V and 7 bases at J, with 20 bases between the two ends. The CDR3 DNA is TGTGCCTGGGGGACTCAAGGGAAATTTGATGAAGCTTTCTTT. Its protein is CAWGTQGKFDEAFF.

The chain links TRBV28 to TRBJ1-2; TRBD1 agrees at 11 bases. Germline-derived CDR1 and CDR2 are MDHEN and SYDVKM. The CDR3 runs 13 residues. The junction had 1 base not matched to a gene; V was cut back by 3 bases and J by 7 bases. The CDR3 reads CASSFGTGGGYTF. In DNA form, the CDR3 reads TGTGCCAGCAGTTTTGGGACAGGGGGTGGCTACACCTTC.

This clone was seen a single time. The chain combines TRBV7-9 with TRBJ2-5; D not resolved. The germline V gene has CDR1 SEHNR and CDR2 FQNEAQ (reference sequence). There are 11 residues in the CDR3. Trimming left V 6 bases short and J 4 bases short, with 6 bases between. Here the CDR3 reads CASRARETQYF. In nucleotides, the CDR3 is TGTGCCAGCAGAGCACGAGAGACCCAGTACTTC.

V gene TRBV18 combines with J gene TRBJ2-2; 12 bases map to TRBD1. After removal of 4 bases from V and 4 bases from J, the junction contained 1 base not matched to a gene. Germline CDR1 and CDR2: KGHSH and LQKENI. The CDR3 length is 15 residues. The CDR3 DNA follows: TGTGCCAGCTCACGGGACAGGGGGCGCACCGGGGAGCTGTTTTTT. Translating gives CASSRDRGRTGELFF.